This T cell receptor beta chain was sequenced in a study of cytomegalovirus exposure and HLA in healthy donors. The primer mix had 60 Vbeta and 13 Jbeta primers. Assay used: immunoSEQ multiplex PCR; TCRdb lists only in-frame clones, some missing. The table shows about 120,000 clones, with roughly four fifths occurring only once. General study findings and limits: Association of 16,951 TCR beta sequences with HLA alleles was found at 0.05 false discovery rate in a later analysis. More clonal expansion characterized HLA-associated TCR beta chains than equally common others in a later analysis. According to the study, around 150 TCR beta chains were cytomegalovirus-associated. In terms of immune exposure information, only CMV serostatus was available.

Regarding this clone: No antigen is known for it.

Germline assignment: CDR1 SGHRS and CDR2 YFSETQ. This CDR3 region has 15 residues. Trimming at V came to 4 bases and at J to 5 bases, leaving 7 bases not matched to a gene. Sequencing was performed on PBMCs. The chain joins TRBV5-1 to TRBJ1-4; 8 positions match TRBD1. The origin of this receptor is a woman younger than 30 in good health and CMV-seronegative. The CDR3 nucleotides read TGCGCCAGCAGCCCAATGGGACAGGAAAATGAAAAACTGTTTTTT. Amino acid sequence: CASSPMGQENEKLFF.